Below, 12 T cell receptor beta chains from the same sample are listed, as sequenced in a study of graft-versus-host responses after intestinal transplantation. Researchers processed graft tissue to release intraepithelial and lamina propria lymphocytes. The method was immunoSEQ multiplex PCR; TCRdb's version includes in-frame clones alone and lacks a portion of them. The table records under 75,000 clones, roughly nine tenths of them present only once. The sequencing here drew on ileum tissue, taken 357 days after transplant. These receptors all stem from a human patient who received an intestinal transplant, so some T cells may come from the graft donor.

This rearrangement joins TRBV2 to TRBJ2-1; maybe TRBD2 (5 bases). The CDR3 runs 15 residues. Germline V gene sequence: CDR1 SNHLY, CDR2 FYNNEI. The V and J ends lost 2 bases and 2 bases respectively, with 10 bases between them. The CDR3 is CASSERGWAYNEQFF. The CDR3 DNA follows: TGTGCCAGCAGTGAACGGGGTTGGGCCTACAATGAGCAGTTCTTC.

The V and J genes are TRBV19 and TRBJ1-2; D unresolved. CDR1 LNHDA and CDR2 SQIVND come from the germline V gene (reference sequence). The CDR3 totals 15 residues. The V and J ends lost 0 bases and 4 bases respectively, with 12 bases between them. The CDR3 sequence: CASSIEVTASYGYTF. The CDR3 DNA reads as TGTGCCAGTAGTATAGAAGTTACAGCCTCCTATGGCTACACCTTC.

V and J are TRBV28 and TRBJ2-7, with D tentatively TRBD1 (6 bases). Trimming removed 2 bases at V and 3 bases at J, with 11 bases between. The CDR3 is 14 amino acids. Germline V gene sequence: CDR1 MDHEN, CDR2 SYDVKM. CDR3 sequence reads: CASSLRTAFYEQYF. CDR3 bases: TGTGCCAGCAGTTTAAGGACAGCCTTCTACGAGCAGTACTTC.

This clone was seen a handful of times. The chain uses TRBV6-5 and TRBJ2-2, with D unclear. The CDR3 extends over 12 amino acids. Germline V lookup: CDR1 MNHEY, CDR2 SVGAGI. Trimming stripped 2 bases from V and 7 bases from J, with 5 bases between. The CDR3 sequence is CASSYRGGELFF. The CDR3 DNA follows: TGTGCCAGCAGTTACAGAGGCGGGGAGCTGTTTTTT.

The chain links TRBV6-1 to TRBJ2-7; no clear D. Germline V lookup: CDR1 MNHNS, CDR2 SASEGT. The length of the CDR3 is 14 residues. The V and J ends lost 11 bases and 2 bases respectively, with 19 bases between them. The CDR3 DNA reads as TGTGCCGGCTCTTGGTCCCCTGGGGCCTACGAGCAGTACTTC. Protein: CAGSWSPGAYEQYF.

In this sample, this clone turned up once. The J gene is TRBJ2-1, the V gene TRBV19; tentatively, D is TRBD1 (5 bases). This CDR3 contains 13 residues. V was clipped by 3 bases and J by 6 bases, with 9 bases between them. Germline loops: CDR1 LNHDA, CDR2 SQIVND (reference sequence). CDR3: CASSIQGFNEQFF. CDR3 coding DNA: TGTGCCAGTAGTATTCAGGGTTTCAATGAGCAGTTCTTC.

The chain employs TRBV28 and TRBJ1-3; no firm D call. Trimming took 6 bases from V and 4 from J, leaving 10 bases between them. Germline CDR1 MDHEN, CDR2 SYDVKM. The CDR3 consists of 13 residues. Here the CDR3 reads CASSPGLGNTIYF. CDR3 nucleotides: TGTGCCAGCAGCCCTGGGCTCGGAAACACCATATATTTT.

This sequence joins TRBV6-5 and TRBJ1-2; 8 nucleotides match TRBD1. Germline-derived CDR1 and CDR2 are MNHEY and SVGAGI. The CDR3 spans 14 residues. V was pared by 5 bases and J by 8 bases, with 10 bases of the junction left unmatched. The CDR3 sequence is CASSDRTGFDGYTF. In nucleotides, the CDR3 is TGTGCCAGCAGTGACCGGACAGGGTTTGACGGCTACACCTTC.

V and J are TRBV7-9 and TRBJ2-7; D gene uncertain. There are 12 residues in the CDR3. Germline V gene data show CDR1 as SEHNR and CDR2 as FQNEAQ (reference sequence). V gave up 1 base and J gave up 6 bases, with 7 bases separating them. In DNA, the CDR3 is TGTGCCAGCAGCTTAGGGGGTAGCGAGCAGTACTTC. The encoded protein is CASSLGGSEQYF.

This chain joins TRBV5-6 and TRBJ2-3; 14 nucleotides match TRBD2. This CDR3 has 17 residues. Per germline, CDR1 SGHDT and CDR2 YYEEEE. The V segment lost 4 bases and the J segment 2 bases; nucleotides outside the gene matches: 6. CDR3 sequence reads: CASSAGLAGGYTDTQYF. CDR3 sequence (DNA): TGTGCCAGCAGCGCCGGACTAGCGGGGGGATACACAGATACGCAGTATTTT.

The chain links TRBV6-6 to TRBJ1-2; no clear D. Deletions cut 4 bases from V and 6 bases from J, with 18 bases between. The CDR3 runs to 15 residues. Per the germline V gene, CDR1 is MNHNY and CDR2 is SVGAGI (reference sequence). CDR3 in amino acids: CASSSDSKGRDGYTF. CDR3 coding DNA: TGTGCCAGCAGTTCCGACTCGAAGGGTCGGGATGGCTACACCTTC.

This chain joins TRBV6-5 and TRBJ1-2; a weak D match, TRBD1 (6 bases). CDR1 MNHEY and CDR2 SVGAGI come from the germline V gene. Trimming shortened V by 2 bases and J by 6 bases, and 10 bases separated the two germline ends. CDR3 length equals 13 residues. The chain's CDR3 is CASSYQGGDGYTF. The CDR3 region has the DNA TGTGCCAGCAGTTACCAAGGGGGAGATGGCTACACCTTC.